The sequence of this TCR beta chain was determined in a study of blood T cells in healthy people across ages. Each donor was a healthy Caucasian individual from Russia, aged about 6 to 95. Regarding the study as a whole: Diversity of TCR beta per million T cells declined in a roughly linear way with age.

There are a few counts of this clonotype. The target antigen is unknown. Alongside a J-beta primer mix, a sample-barcoded 5' primer served in a second PCR lasting about 7 to 12 cycles. TCRdb analysed the 5' RACE reads with MiXCR anew, one entry per CDR3 protein. The sample consists of 800,000 or so distinct CDR3 sequences, 20% to 25% of them appearing once. The germline V gene has CDR1 MDHEN and CDR2 SYDVKM. Trimming stripped 3 bases from V and 4 bases from J, with 22 bases between. This CDR3 spans 18 amino acids. A further study also used this sample, focusing on T cells of mothers and their children.

The material sequenced was blood. The clonotype originates from a boy aged 5-17 years in good health. The chain joins TRBV28 to TRBJ2-4; D is tentatively TRBD1 or TRBD2 (5 bases each). CDR3 amino acids: CASSFGRFVLGGKNIQYF. Written as DNA, the CDR3 is TGTGCCAGCAGTTTTGGACGGTTCGTCCTTGGGGGTAAAAACATTCAGTACTTC.